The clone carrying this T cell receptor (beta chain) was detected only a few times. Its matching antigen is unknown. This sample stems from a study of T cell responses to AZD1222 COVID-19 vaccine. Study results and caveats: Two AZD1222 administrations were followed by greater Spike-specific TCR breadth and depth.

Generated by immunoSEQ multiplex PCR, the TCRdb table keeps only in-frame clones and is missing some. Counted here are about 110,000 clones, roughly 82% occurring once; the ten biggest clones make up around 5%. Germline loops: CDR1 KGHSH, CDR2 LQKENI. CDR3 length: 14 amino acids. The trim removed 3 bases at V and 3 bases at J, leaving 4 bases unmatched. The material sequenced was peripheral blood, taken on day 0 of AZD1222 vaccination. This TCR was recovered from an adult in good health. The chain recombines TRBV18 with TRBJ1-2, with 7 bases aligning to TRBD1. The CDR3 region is CASSPDRVDYGYTF. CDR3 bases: TGTGCCAGCTCACCTGACAGGGTGGACTATGGCTACACCTTC.